These T cell receptor beta chains were read from a single sample in a study of vaccination effects on CD4 cells after COVID-19. This table comes from immunoSEQ multiplex PCR, and its TCRdb copy is limited to in-frame clones, with some not included. The data show approximately 70,000 clones, roughly 75% seen once. Antigens of these TCRs are unknown. This sample comprised CD4+ T cells from PBMCs cultured without peptide, obtained after COVID-19 vaccination. The receptors derive from a human donor who received a COVID-19 vaccine. CDR3s include the opening cysteine and the closing phenylalanine or tryptophan. The D gene is left open where the match is weak. A clone size is listed for some rows: how often the clone was seen (once, few, many), or a class if it is expanded.

TGTGCCAGCAGTGACGGGACTAGCGGCTACAATGAGCAGTTCTTC,CASSDGTSGYNEQFF,TRBV6-4,TRBJ2-1,TRBD2,once
TGTGCCGGCCACACAGGGGGCGGTAATTCACCCCTCCACTTT,CAGHTGGGNSPLHF,TRBV28,TRBJ1-6,TRBD1,few
TGTGCCAGCAGCCCCATTGACAGGGCCGGGGCCAACGTCCTGACTTTC,CASSPIDRAGANVLTF,TRBV9,TRBJ2-6,TRBD1,NA
TGTGCCAGTAGTAAAGGACAGAATGAAAAACTGTTTTTT,CASSKGQNEKLFF,TRBV19,TRBJ1-4,NA,few
TGTGCCAGCAGACGACAGGCGCAGCAGCCCCAGCATTTT,CASRRQAQQPQHF,TRBV28,TRBJ1-5,NA,few
TGCGCCACCAAACAGGGGGACACTGAAGCTTTCTTT,CATKQGDTEAFF,TRBV5-1,TRBJ1-1,TRBD1,NA
TGTGCCAGCAGCCCCACCTCTCAGGGGTACTATGGCTACACCTTC,CASSPTSQGYYGYTF,TRBV9,TRBJ1-2,NA,NA
TGTGCCAGCAGTGAAAAGAACCCAAGCTCCTATAATTCACCCCTCCACTTT,CASSEKNPSSYNSPLHF,TRBV6-1,TRBJ1-6,NA,NA
TGTGCCACTATCAGGGGTTCCTATAATTCACCCCTCCACTTT,CATIRGSYNSPLHF,TRBV24-1,TRBJ1-6,NA,few
TGTGCCAGCAGGCTCGGACAGGGGTATGGCTACACCTTC,CASRLGQGYGYTF,TRBV2,TRBJ1-2,TRBD1,NA
TGTGCCACCAGCAGGGATAGGACAGGGAGCACAGATACGCAGTATTTT,CATSRDRTGSTDTQYF,TRBV15,TRBJ2-3,TRBD1,NA